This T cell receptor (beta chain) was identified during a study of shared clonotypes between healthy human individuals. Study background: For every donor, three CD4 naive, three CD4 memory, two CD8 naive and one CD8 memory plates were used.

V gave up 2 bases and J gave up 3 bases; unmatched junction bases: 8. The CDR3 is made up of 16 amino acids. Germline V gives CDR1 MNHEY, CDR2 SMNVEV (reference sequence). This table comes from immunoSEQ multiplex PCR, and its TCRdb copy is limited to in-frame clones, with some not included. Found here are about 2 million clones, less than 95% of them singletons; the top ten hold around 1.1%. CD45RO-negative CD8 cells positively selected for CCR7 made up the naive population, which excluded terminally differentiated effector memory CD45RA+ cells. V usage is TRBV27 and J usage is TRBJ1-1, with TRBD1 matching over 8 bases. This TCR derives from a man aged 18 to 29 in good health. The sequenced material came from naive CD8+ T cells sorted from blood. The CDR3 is CASSLLAGGLDTEAFF. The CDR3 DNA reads TGTGCCAGCAGTTTACTGGCAGGGGGCCTGGACACTGAAGCTTTCTTT.